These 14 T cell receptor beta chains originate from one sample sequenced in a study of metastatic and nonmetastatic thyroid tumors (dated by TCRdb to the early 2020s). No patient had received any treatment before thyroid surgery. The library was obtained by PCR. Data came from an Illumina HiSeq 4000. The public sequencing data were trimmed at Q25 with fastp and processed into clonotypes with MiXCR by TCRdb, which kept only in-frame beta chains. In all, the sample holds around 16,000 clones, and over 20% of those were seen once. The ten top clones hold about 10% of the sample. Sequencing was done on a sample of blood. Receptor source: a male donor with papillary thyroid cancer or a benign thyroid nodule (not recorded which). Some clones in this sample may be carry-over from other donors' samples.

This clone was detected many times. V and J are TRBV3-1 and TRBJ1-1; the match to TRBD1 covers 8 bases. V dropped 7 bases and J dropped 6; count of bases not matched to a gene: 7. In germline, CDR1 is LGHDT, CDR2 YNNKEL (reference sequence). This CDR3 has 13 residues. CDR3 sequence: CASNNQGAPEAFF. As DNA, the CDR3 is TGTGCCAGCAACAACCAGGGGGCGCCTGAAGCTTTCTTT.

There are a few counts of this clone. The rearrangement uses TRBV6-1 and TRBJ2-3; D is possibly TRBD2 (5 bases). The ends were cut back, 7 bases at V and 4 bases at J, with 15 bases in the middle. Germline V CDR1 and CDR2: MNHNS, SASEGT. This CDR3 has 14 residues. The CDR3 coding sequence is TGTGCCAGCAAGGAGTTAACTAGTTCAGATACGCAGTATTTT. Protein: CASKELTSSDTQYF.

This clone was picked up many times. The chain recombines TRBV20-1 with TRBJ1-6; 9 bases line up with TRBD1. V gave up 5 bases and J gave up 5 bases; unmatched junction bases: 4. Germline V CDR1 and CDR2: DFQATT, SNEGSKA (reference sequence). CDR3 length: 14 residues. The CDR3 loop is CSAEGDRDNSPLHF. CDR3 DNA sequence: TGCAGTGCTGAGGGGGACAGGGATAATTCACCCCTCCACTTT.

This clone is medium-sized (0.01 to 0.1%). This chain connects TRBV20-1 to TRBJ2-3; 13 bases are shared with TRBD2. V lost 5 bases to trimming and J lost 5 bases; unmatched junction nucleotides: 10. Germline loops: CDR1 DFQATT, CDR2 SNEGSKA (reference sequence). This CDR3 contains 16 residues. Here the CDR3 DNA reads TGCAGTGCTGGACTAGCGGGAGTCGCAGCGCAAGATACGCAGTATTTT. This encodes CSAGLAGVAAQDTQYF.

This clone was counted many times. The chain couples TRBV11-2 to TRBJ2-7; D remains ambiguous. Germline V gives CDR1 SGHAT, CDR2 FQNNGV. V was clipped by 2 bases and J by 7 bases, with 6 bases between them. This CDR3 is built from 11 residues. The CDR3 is CASSLSREQYF. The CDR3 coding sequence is TGTGCCAGCAGCTTATCCCGAGAGCAGTACTTC.

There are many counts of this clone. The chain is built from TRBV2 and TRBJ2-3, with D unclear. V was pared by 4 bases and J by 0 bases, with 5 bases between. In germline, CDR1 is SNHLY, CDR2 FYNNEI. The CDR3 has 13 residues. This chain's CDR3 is CASSVDSTDTQYF. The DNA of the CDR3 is TGTGCCAGCAGTGTGGACAGCACAGATACGCAGTATTTT.

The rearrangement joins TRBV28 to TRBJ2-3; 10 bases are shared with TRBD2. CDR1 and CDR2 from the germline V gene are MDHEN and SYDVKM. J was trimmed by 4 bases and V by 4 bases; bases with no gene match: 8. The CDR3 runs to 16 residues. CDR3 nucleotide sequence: TGTGCCAGCAGTTCCATAGCGGGGGGAGGTGCAGATACGCAGTATTTT. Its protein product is CASSSIAGGGADTQYF.

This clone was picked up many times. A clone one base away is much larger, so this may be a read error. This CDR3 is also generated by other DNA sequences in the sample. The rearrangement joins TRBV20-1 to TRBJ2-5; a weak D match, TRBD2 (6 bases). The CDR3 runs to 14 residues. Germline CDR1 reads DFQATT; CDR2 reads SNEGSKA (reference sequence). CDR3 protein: CSAREDTSQETQYF. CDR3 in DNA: TGTAGTGCTAGGGAGGACACTTCTCAAGAGACCCAGTACTTC.

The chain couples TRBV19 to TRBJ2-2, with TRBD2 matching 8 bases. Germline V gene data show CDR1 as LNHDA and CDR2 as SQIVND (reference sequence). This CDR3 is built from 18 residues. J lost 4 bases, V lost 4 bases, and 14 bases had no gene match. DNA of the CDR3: TGTGCCAGTAGTAGAAATCTCCTAGCGGGTGCCCCCACCGGGGAGCTGTTTTTT. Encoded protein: CASSRNLLAGAPTGELFF.

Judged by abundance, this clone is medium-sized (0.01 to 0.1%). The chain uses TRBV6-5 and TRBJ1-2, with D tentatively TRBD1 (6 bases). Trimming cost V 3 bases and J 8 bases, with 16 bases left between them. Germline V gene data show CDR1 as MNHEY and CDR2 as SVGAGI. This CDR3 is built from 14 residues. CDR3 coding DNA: TGTGCCAGCAGTTATCAACGGCACAGGGTCGGCTACACCTTC. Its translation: CASSYQRHRVGYTF.

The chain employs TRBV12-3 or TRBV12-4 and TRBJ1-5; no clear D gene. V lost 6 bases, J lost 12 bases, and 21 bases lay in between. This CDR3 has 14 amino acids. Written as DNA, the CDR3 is TGTGCCAGCAGCGCACTAGAACATAGCTGGGTCCAGCATTTT. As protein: CASSALEHSWVQHF.

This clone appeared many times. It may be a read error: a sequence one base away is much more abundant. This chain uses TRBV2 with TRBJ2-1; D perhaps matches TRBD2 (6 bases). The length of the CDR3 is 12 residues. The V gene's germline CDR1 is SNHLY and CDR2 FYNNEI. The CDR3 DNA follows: TGTGCCAGCAGAGCGGGTGACAATGAGCAGCTCTTC. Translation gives CASRAGDNEQLF.

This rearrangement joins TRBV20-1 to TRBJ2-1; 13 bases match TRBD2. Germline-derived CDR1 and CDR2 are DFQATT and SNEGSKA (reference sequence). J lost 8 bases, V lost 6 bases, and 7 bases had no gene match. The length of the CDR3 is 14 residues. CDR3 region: CSAKTSGRTDEQFF. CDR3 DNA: TGCAGTGCCAAGACTAGCGGGAGGACCGATGAGCAGTTCTTC.

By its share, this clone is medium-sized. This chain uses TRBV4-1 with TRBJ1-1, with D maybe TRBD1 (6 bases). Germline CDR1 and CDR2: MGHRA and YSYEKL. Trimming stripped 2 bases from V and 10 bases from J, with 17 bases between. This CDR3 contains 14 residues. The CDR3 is CASSQRGAGGGAFF. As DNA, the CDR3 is TGCGCCAGCAGCCAAAGGGGGGCCGGCGGCGGAGCTTTCTTT.